Below, 13 T cell receptor beta chains from the same sample are listed, as sequenced in a study of tissue T cells after allogeneic stem cell transplantation. As to time point: mouse harvest day 14 after allogeneic transplant. The graft held 10^6 splenic CD5+ T cells and 10^7 T-cell-depleted bone marrow cells. Data came from immunoSEQ multiplex PCR; TCRdb stores just in-frame clones and leaves some out. The sample holds about 2,800 clones, about 40% seen once. The sequenced sample was gut tissue. All receptors come from a female BALB/c mouse given C57BL/6 T cells with graft-versus-host disease after an allogeneic hematopoietic cell transplant.

This clone was picked up a small number of times. These gene names are mouse names. The sequence runs out 1 residue before the end of the CDR3; the remainder is reconstructed from the germline J gene. This chain joins TRBV23 and TRBJ2-3; the D call of TRBD2 is as the table states it, not checked on the DNA. The CDR3 contains 17 residues. Looked up from germline, CDR1 is KGHTA and CDR2 is FQNQQP. CDR3 region: CSSSWDWGGRGAETLYF. CDR3 bases read: TGCTCCAGCAGTTGGGACTGGGGGGGGCGAGGTGCAGAAACGCTGTAT.

Worth noting for this clone: Any gene name here is a mouse gene name. The read gets to within 1 residue of the CDR3 end, and the germline J gene fills in the rest. The V gene is TRBV3, the J gene TRBJ2-7; D is possibly TRBD2 (6 bases). The CDR3 extends over 11 amino acids. CDR1 and CDR2 (germline): SNHLY, FYNGKV (reference sequence). V dropped 5 bases and J dropped 5 bases, with 7 bases sitting between them. The part of the CDR3 DNA that was read is TGTGCCAGCAGCCCTGGGGATGAACAGTAC. Translated, it gives CASSPGDEQY. The entire CDR3 sequence reads CASSPGDEQYF.

On this clone itself: Mouse gene names and germline throughout. The read terminates 1 residue ahead of where the CDR3 ends, so the germline J gene completes it. V and J are TRBV26 and TRBJ2-5, with D perhaps matching TRBD2 (6 bases). The germline V gene encodes CDR1 KGHPV and CDR2 FQNQEV (reference sequence). The CDR3 extends over 13 amino acids. Trimming removed 7 bases at V and 4 bases at J, with 12 bases between. This chain's CDR3 is CASTGVGEDTQYF. The sequenced part of the CDR3 DNA is TGTGCCAGCACTGGGGTGGGGGAAGACACCCAGTAC.

Points on this clone: The gene names given are mouse names. The CDR3 goes on 1 residue after the read ends, and that part is filled in from the germline J gene. This chain connects TRBV26 to TRBJ2-1; 8 bases match TRBD2. CDR1 is KGHPV, CDR2 FQNQEV, per germline (reference sequence). Losses at the gene ends were 2 bases for V and 4 bases for J; bases not matched to a gene: 1. The CDR3 is 14 amino acids. CDR3 bases read: TGTGCCAGCAGTCTGCCTGGGGGGTATGCTGAGCAGTTC. Its protein is CASSLPGGYAEQF. The CDR3 as a whole reads CASSLPGGYAEQFF.

Note on this clone: Gene names denote mouse genes. The read ends 1 residue before the CDR3 terminus; that terminus is restored from the germline J gene. The V call is TRBV26, the J call TRBJ2-7; D is unresolved. V was pared by 1 base and J by 6 bases, with 1 base between. Germline lookup yields CDR1 KGHPV and CDR2 FQNQEV (reference sequence). The CDR3 length is 10 residues. The CDR3 bases that were read are TGTGCCAGCAGTCTGTTTGAACAGTAC. As protein: CASSLFEQY. The CDR3 as a whole reads CASSLFEQYF.

With regard to this clone: Gene names and germline match the mouse. The read ends 1 residue shy of where the CDR3 ends; the end is completed using the germline J gene. The V call is TRBV26, the J call TRBJ2-2; the match to TRBD1 covers 10 bases. V dropped 4 bases and J dropped 4; count of bases not matched to a gene: 3. CDR3 length equals 15 residues. The germline V gene has CDR1 KGHPV and CDR2 FQNQEV (reference sequence). The CDR3 here is CASSRGTGATGQLYF. CDR3 DNA, as far as it was read: TGTGCCAGCAGTCGGGGGACAGGGGCCACCGGGCAGCTCTAC.

As regards this clone: Any gene name here is a mouse gene name. The sequence runs out 1 residue before the end of the CDR3; the remainder is reconstructed from the germline J gene. The J gene is TRBJ2-3, the V gene TRBV1; 13 positions match TRBD2. V trimming: 5 bases; J trimming: 1 base; junction bases outside the gene matches: 6. This CDR3 has 17 residues. Germline CDR1 reads NSQYPW; CDR2 reads LRSPGD (reference sequence). The sequenced CDR3 bases are TGCACCTGCAGTCTTGGGGACTGGGGGGGTCGTGCAGAAACGCTGTAT. This codes for CTCSLGDWGGRAETLY. The entire CDR3 sequence reads CTCSLGDWGGRAETLYF.

This clone was found a few times. Gene names denote mouse genes. The CDR3 DNA, read in part, is TGTGCCAGCAGCCAAGATGAGGGGTTCTCCTATGAACAGTAC. Its protein is CASSQDEGFSYEQY. From start to end, the CDR3 is CASSQDEGFSYEQYF. The chain couples TRBV2 to TRBJ2-7, with a weak D call TRBD1 (5 bases). The CDR3 extends 1 residue past the end of the read, so its final part is completed from the germline J gene. V lost 0 bases and J 0 bases, leaving 9 bases between the germline ends. Germline-derived CDR1 and CDR2 are LGHNA and YSYQKL. The CDR3 has 15 residues.

On this clone itself: Genes and germline come from the mouse. The read terminates 1 residue ahead of where the CDR3 ends, so the germline J gene completes it. The chain uses TRBV19 and TRBJ1-6, with TRBD1 identical over 11 bases. TRBJ1-6 is designated an ORF whose function remains uncertain. This CDR3 is built from 16 residues. Trimming at V came to 4 bases and at J to 3 bases, leaving 3 bases not matched to a gene. From germline, CDR1 is FNHDT and CDR2 SITEND (reference sequence). The CDR3 loop is CASSGGQGGYNSPLYF. Incomplete CDR3 DNA: TGTGCCAGCAGTGGGGGACAGGGGGGCTATAATTCGCCCCTCTAC.

With regard to this clone: The gene names given are mouse names. The CDR3 is CASSLSTSNTLYF. CDR3 bases read: TGTGCCAGCAGTCTGTCGACCAGTAACACCTTGTAC. The V call is TRBV26, the J call TRBJ2-4; D not resolved. The read terminates 1 residue ahead of where the CDR3 ends, so the germline J gene completes it. V was clipped by 0 bases and J by 6 bases, with 7 bases between them. CDR3 size: 13 residues. The germline CDR1 and CDR2 sequences are KGHPV and FQNQEV (reference sequence).

This clone was seen a handful of times. Gene names refer to mouse genes. The sequence runs out 1 residue before the end of the CDR3; the remainder is reconstructed from the germline J gene. This chain links TRBV3 with TRBJ2-2, with 7 nucleotides matching TRBD1. The junction had 3 bases not matched to a gene; V was cut back by 5 bases and J by 0 bases. There are 15 residues in the CDR3. Germline CDR1 SNHLY, CDR2 FYNGKV (reference sequence). The CDR3 loop is CASSQGQPNTGQLYF. The DNA read from the CDR3 is TGTGCCAGCAGCCAGGGACAGCCAAACACCGGGCAGCTCTAC.

Regarding this clone: Gene names follow the mouse nomenclature. The read terminates 1 residue before the CDR3 end, so the remaining end is supplied by the germline J gene. The chain employs TRBV2 and TRBJ2-4; 12 bases match TRBD1. Germline assignment: CDR1 LGHNA and CDR2 YSYQKL. CDR3 length equals 14 residues. V was clipped by 3 bases and J by 8 bases; unmatched bases: 3. The CDR3 is CASSQWDRGPTLYF. The covered CDR3 bases are TGTGCCAGCAGCCAGTGGGACAGGGGGCCCACCTTGTAC.

As regards this clone: These gene names are mouse names. With the read ending 1 residue before the CDR3 end, the germline J gene is used to fill in that end. The chain has TRBV15 and TRBJ1-4; D is ambiguous. V was shortened by 3 bases and J by 3 bases, with 5 bases between the two germline ends. The CDR3 spans 13 residues. Germline CDR1 is SGHND and CDR2 is FRSKSL. The CDR3 here is CASSFGTNERLFF. The sequenced part of the CDR3 DNA is TGTGCCAGCAGTTTTGGTACCAACGAAAGATTATTT.